The 18 T cell receptor beta chains presented below share a single source sample, sequenced in a study of T cell responses to AZD1222 COVID-19 vaccine. The protocol was immunoSEQ multiplex PCR, while the TCRdb copy is restricted to in-frame clones and leaves out a portion. There are around 130,000 clones in the sample; over 90% occur only once, and 5% to 5.5% lies in the top ten. The sequencing used peripheral blood, collected on day 0 of AZD1222 vaccination. The receptors originated from an adult in good health.

V usage is TRBV20-1 and J usage is TRBJ2-2, with D unresolved. The CDR3 is made up of 10 amino acids. With 6 bases removed from V and 7 bases from J, the gap between germline ends came to 6 bases. CDR1 and CDR2 (germline): DFQATT, SNEGSKA (reference sequence). The CDR3 spells CSASYGELFF. Written as DNA, the CDR3 is TGCAGTGCGTCATACGGGGAGCTGTTTTTT.

This sequence joins TRBV5-6 and TRBJ1-1, with no clear D. V lost 0 bases and J lost 0, with 12 bases in between. This CDR3 is 16 amino acids long. Germline V lookup: CDR1 SGHDT, CDR2 YYEEEE. The CDR3 loop is CASSLGGPLLNTEAFF. The CDR3 DNA sequence: TGTGCCAGCAGCTTGGGTGGCCCGTTACTGAACACTGAAGCTTTCTTT.

The chain recombines TRBV10-1 with TRBJ2-2; 8 bases agree with TRBD2. CDR3 size: 16 residues. Germline V CDR1 and CDR2: WNHNN, SYGVQD (reference sequence). Trimming took 2 bases from V and 6 from J; bases not matched to a gene: 8. The CDR3 spells CASSESGTRFAGELFF. The CDR3 nucleotides read TGCGCCAGCAGTGAGAGCGGGACTAGGTTTGCCGGGGAGCTGTTTTTT.

The J gene is TRBJ1-1, the V gene TRBV19; unclear D gene. Germline assignment: CDR1 LNHDA and CDR2 SQIVND (reference sequence). The CDR3 is 12 amino acids. Trimming cost V 6 bases and J 7 bases, with 12 bases left between them. This chain's CDR3 is CASRGGRNEAFF. The CDR3 DNA reads as TGTGCCAGTAGGGGAGGGCGCAATGAAGCTTTCTTT.

The gene calls are TRBV5-4 and TRBJ2-7; maybe TRBD2 (6 bases). CDR3 length: 13 residues. V shed 0 bases and J shed 4 bases, with 8 bases lying between them. The germline V gene has CDR1 SGHNT and CDR2 YYREEE (reference sequence). CDR3 residues: CASSLESGYEQYF. The CDR3 DNA reads TGTGCCAGCAGCTTGGAGAGCGGGTACGAGCAGTACTTC.

V usage is TRBV18 and J usage is TRBJ1-2, with 10 nucleotides matching TRBD1. With 2 bases clipped from V and 7 bases from J, the junction kept 7 bases outside the gene matches. Germline V gene data show CDR1 as KGHSH and CDR2 as LQKENI. This CDR3 has 15 residues. The CDR3 DNA sequence: TGTGCCAGCTCACCAGGAGGACAGGGGGTTTTTGGCTACACCTTC. This translates into CASSPGGQGVFGYTF.

V and J are TRBV7-2 and TRBJ2-1; D ambiguous. Germline V gives CDR1 SGHTA, CDR2 FQGNSA. The V end was cut by 5 bases, the J end by 4 bases, with 9 bases between. The CDR3 has 13 amino acids. In DNA form, the CDR3 reads TGTGCCAGCAGCGTCGACCTGTACAATGAGCAGTTCTTC. As protein: CASSVDLYNEQFF.

About this clone itself: This sample also contains other DNA sequences that code for the same CDR3. V is TRBV30 and J is TRBJ1-5; TRBD1 matches 10 bases. This CDR3 is 13 amino acids long. Per the germline V gene, CDR1 is GTSNPN and CDR2 is SVGIG (reference sequence). Trimming at V came to 2 bases and at J to 6 bases, leaving 1 base not matched to a gene. CDR3 DNA: TGTGCCTGGAGTAGGACAGGGGGTCAGCCCCAGCATTTT. Protein sequence: CAWSRTGGQPQHF.

This clone was seen a single time. The CDR3: CASTTGSRDTNYGYTF. The CDR3 DNA follows: TGTGCCAGCACTACCGGATCCCGGGACACCAACTATGGCTACACCTTC. The gene calls are TRBV5-4 and TRBJ1-2; tentative D call: TRBD1 (6 bases). CDR3 length: 16 amino acids. Germline loops: CDR1 SGHNT, CDR2 YYREEE (reference sequence). V lost 6 bases and J lost 2, with 20 bases in between.

The chain recombines TRBV6-5 with TRBJ2-5, with D tentatively TRBD1 (6 bases). The CDR3 length is 13 residues. Germline V gives CDR1 MNHEY, CDR2 SVGAGI. V lost 6 bases, J lost 2 bases, and 10 bases lay in between. The DNA for the CDR3 is TGTGCCAGCAGATTGGACAGACAAGAGACCCAGTACTTC. Translating gives CASRLDRQETQYF.

The CDR3 DNA reads as TGTGCCAGTAGCCAACCGGGACTGCGGTACAATGAGCAGTTCTTC. Its translation: CASSQPGLRYNEQFF. The chain is built from TRBV19 and TRBJ2-1, with D possibly being TRBD2 (6 bases). Looked up from germline, CDR1 is LNHDA and CDR2 is SQIVND (reference sequence). The germline V and J ends were trimmed by 6 bases and 4 bases, with 16 bases remaining between them. The CDR3 has 15 amino acids.

The genes are TRBV29-1 and TRBJ1-2; TRBD1 might be the D (5 bases). Germline V lookup: CDR1 SQVTM, CDR2 ANQGSEA. The CDR3 totals 18 residues. Deletions cut 3 bases from V and 1 base from J, with 24 bases between. The CDR3 here is CSVDGDLDPGSDNYGYTF. As DNA, the CDR3 is TGCAGCGTTGATGGGGACCTAGACCCGGGCTCAGATAACTATGGCTACACCTTC.

The chain joins TRBV7-9 to TRBJ2-5; D gene unclear. The CDR3 contains 15 residues. Germline-derived CDR1 and CDR2 are SEHNR and FQNEAQ (reference sequence). V was cut by 2 bases and J by 5 bases, with 15 bases left in between. The CDR3 DNA is TGTGCCAGCAGCTTACTGGCAGTCCAGGCGGAGACCCAGTACTTC. Amino acids: CASSLLAVQAETQYF.

This chain uses TRBV27 with TRBJ2-7; weak D call: TRBD2 (7 bases). Germline assignment: CDR1 MNHEY and CDR2 SMNVEV (reference sequence). The CDR3 is 13 residues long. Trimming took off 3 bases at V and 5 bases at J, with 11 bases between the two ends. The DNA of the CDR3 is TGTGCCAGCAGTTTTGGGGGGGGCGACGAGCAGTACTTC. The encoded protein is CASSFGGGDEQYF.

V and J are TRBV7-9 and TRBJ1-3, with D unresolved. The CDR3 loop spans 17 amino acids. Germline-derived CDR1 and CDR2 are SEHNR and FQNEAQ (reference sequence). Trimming pared 3 bases from V and 1 base from J, leaving 16 bases between. CDR3 in DNA: TGTGCCAGCAGCTTTAAAATTTGGTTTTTTTCTGGAAACACCATATATTTT. Residues: CASSFKIWFFSGNTIYF.

This clone was counted only a few times. The genes are TRBV19 and TRBJ1-5, with no clear D. The CDR3 totals 12 residues. The ends were cut back, 8 bases at V and 2 bases at J, with 7 bases in the middle. Germline CDR1 and CDR2: LNHDA and SQIVND (reference sequence). As DNA, the CDR3 is TGTGCCAGTTCATGGGGCAATCAGCCCCAGCATTTT. It encodes CASSWGNQPQHF.

The CDR3 DNA follows: TGTGCCAGCAGTTTTCGACGAACTGAAGCTTTCTTT. Residues: CASSFRRTEAFF. The rearrangement uses TRBV12-3 or TRBV12-4 and TRBJ1-1; no definite D call. Trimming took off 3 bases at V and 5 bases at J, with 7 bases between the two ends. The CDR3 totals 12 residues.

In this sample, this clone turned up once. The chain joins TRBV4-1 to TRBJ1-5; D is unclear. With 0 bases removed from V and 3 bases from J, the gap between germline ends came to 12 bases. Per the germline V gene, CDR1 is MGHRA and CDR2 is YSYEKL. The CDR3 extends over 16 amino acids. The CDR3 sequence is CASSQEGRGYNQPQHF. CDR3 nucleotides: TGCGCCAGCAGCCAAGAAGGACGGGGATACAATCAGCCCCAGCATTTT.